The TCR beta chain under discussion was sequenced for a study of T-cell reconstitution after alpha-beta-depleted transplantation in children. V was clipped by 6 bases and J by 0 bases, with 7 bases between them. The CDR3 has 13 residues. Germline loops: CDR1 MNHEY, CDR2 SVGEGT. During its preparation, the TCRbeta library received unique molecular identifiers. TCRdb re-derived calls from the PCR reads in MiXCR, one entry per CDR3 protein. The sample gives 260,000 or so distinct CDR3 sequences, around 11% of which show up once; around 3% is in the top ten. The clonotype originates from a human donor who donated a stem cell graft to a child with acute lymphoblastic leukemia. J is TRBJ2-3 and V is TRBV6-2 or TRBV6-3; D is unclear. This specimen consisted of PBMCs from the stem cell graft donor, obtained from the stem cell graft. CDR3 in DNA: TGTGCCAGCAGCCGCCATAGCACAGATACGCAGTATTTT. It yields the protein CASSRHSTDTQYF.